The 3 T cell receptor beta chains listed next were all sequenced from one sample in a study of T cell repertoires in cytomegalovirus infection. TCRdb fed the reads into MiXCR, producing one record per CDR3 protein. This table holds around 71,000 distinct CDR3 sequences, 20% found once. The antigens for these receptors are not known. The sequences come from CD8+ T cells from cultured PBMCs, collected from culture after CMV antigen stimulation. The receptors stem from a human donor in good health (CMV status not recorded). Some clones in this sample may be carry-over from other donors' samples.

CDR3 nucleotides: TGTGCCAGCAGTTACAGCCTCAGGGGTAATCAGCCCCAGCATTTT. Its translation: CASSYSLRGNQPQHF. The chain joins TRBV6-2 or TRBV6-3 to TRBJ1-5; D possibly corresponds to TRBD1 (6 bases). V was pared by 2 bases and J by 4 bases, with 12 bases between. CDR1 MNHEY and CDR2 SVGEGT come from the germline V gene. The CDR3 is made up of 15 amino acids.

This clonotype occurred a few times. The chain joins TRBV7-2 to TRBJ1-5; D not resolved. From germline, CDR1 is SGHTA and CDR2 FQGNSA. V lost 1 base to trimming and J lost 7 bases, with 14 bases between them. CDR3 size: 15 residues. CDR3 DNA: TGTGCCAGCAGCTTAGTCCTGGGGTCGGGACAGCCCCAGCATTTT. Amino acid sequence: CASSLVLGSGQPQHF.

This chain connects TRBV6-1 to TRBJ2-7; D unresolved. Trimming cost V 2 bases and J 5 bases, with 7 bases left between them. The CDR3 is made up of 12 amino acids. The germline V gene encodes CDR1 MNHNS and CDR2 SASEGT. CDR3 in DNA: TGTGCCAGCAGTGAATGGACCGACGAGCAGTACTTC. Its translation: CASSEWTDEQYF.